The 25 T cell receptor beta chains reported below all come from one sample, sequenced in a study of identical twins. TCRdb reprocessed the 5' RACE reads via MiXCR and lists one record per CDR3 protein. The table shows about 900,000 distinct CDR3 sequences, with around an eighth occurring only once. This sample also appeared in a second study, on yellow fever vaccine responses in identical twins.

Specimen: PBMCs. Receptor source: a young woman in good health.

The V and J genes are TRBV7-9 and TRBJ1-6; D is unclear. The germline gives CDR1 SEHNR, CDR2 FQNEAQ (reference sequence). This CDR3 has 13 amino acids. Trimming cost V 2 bases and J 10 bases, with 9 bases left between them. The CDR3: CASSLWENSPLHF. CDR3 in DNA: TGTGCCAGCAGCTTATGGGAGAACTCACCCCTCCACTTT.

This clonotype was counted between two and nine times. The chain links TRBV7-9 to TRBJ2-7; 7 bases match TRBD1. Germline V lookup: CDR1 SEHNR, CDR2 FQNEAQ (reference sequence). The CDR3 sequence is 14 residues long. Unmatched junction bases numbered 6, after V lost 5 bases and J lost 2 bases. The CDR3 DNA reads as TGTGCCAGCAGCGCCGGGGACAGAACCTACGAGCAGTACTTC. This codes for CASSAGDRTYEQYF.

This clonotype was picked up a small number of times. The CDR3 region is CASTSYRDALRGGYTF. Written as DNA, the CDR3 is TGTGCCAGCACCTCATACCGGGACGCACTAAGGGGTGGCTACACCTTC. This sequence joins TRBV7-9 and TRBJ1-2; D is perhaps TRBD1 (5 bases). Trimming pared 7 bases from V and 7 bases from J, leaving 25 bases between. The CDR3 has 16 residues. Germline CDR1 reads SEHNR; CDR2 reads FQNEAQ (reference sequence).

The genes are TRBV20-1 and TRBJ2-5; D not resolved. CDR3 size: 10 residues. Germline CDR1 is DFQATT and CDR2 is SNEGSKA (reference sequence). The V end was cut by 5 bases, the J end by 5 bases, with 6 bases between. As DNA, the CDR3 is TGCAGTGCTGCCCTCGAGACCCAGTACTTC. This codes for CSAALETQYF.

This clonotype was seen a handful of times. The chain carries TRBV27 and TRBJ1-2; 9 bases line up with TRBD1. This CDR3 contains 15 residues. The germline CDR1 and CDR2 sequences are MNHEY and SMNVEV (reference sequence). Unmatched junction bases numbered 7, after V lost 4 bases and J lost 4 bases. The CDR3: CASSYRQGDIYGYTF. In nucleotides, the CDR3 is TGTGCCAGCAGTTACCGACAGGGGGACATCTATGGCTACACCTTC.

This clonotype was detected many times. The chain is built from TRBV7-9 and TRBJ2-2; TRBD1 agrees at 9 bases. CDR3 length equals 17 residues. CDR1 and CDR2 from the germline V gene are SEHNR and FQNEAQ (reference sequence). With 5 bases clipped from V and 3 bases from J, the junction kept 10 bases outside the gene matches. In DNA, the CDR3 is TGTGCCAGCAGCCTCTCCGGGACAGGGCCCTACACCGGGGAGCTGTTTTTT. Amino acids: CASSLSGTGPYTGELFF.

This clonotype was detected only a few times. The chain couples TRBV27 to TRBJ1-4; D possibly corresponds to TRBD1 (5 bases). Trimming pared 3 bases from V and 7 bases from J, leaving 12 bases between. CDR1 MNHEY and CDR2 SMNVEV come from the germline V gene (reference sequence). This CDR3 has 14 amino acids. The CDR3 DNA reads TGTGCCAGCAGTTTGGTTCGGGGGAGTGAAAAACTGTTTTTT. It specifies CASSLVRGSEKLFF.

Many counts were recorded for this clonotype. The V and J genes are TRBV7-9 and TRBJ2-1, with a tentative D call TRBD1 (5 bases). V lost 4 bases, J lost 9 bases, and 22 bases lay in between. The CDR3 runs 16 residues. The germline gives CDR1 SEHNR, CDR2 FQNEAQ (reference sequence). The CDR3 nucleotides are TGTGCCAGCAGCTCCCCTGACAGCTTTCTTTACGCTGAGCAGTTCTTC. The encoded protein is CASSSPDSFLYAEQFF. The full variable domain, in which reference TRBV7-9 and TRBJ2-1 provide the parts outside the CDR3, is DTGVSQNPRHKITKRGQNVTFRCDPISEHNRLYWYRQTLGQGPEFLTYFQNEAQLEKSRLLSDRFSAERPKGSFSTLEIQRTEQGDSAMYLCASSSPDSFLYAEQFFGPGTRLTVL.

V and J are TRBV7-6 and TRBJ1-1; D is uncertain. There are 15 residues in the CDR3. The V gene lost 1 base and the J gene lost 1 base, with 10 bases spanning the gap. In germline, CDR1 is SGHVS, CDR2 FNYEAQ. CDR3 sequence (DNA): TGTGCCAGCAGCTTAGGGGTTTCTTCGAACACTGAAGCTTTCTTT. This encodes CASSLGVSSNTEAFF.

The CDR3 DNA sequence: TGCAGTGCTGTAGACGGTTCCTATAATTCACCCCTCCACTTT. Amino acid sequence: CSAVDGSYNSPLHF. The J gene is TRBJ1-6, the V gene TRBV20-1, with D uncertain. Trimming took off 5 bases at V and 1 base at J, with 9 bases between the two ends. This CDR3 is 14 amino acids long. Per the germline V gene, CDR1 is DFQATT and CDR2 is SNEGSKA (reference sequence).

There are many counts of this clonotype. The rearrangement joins TRBV5-6 to TRBJ2-3, with 7 bases aligning to TRBD2. Unmatched junction bases numbered 9, after V lost 3 bases and J lost 5 bases. This CDR3 region has 15 residues. Germline values: CDR1 SGHDT, CDR2 YYEEEE. The CDR3 protein is CASSSSVGGRDTQYF. In nucleotides, the CDR3 is TGTGCCAGCAGCTCCTCAGTAGGCGGGAGAGATACGCAGTATTTT.

A few counts support this clonotype. V is TRBV5-1 and J is TRBJ2-1, with TRBD2 identical over 9 bases. Unmatched junction bases numbered 15, after V lost 4 bases and J lost 4 bases. The CDR3 loop spans 18 amino acids. Germline V gene sequence: CDR1 SGHRS, CDR2 YFSETQ. The CDR3 bases are TGCGCCAGCAGCCCGGCAGGGTTCGGAGCGGGGGGTTACAATGAGCAGTTCTTC. Amino acid sequence: CASSPAGFGAGGYNEQFF.

This clonotype has just a few counts. This chain links TRBV2 with TRBJ2-5, with 9 bases fitting TRBD2. Germline assignment: CDR1 SNHLY and CDR2 FYNNEI. This CDR3 region has 15 residues. V was clipped by 4 bases and J by 2 bases; unmatched bases: 5. This CDR3 is CASSVSGGRQETQYF. The CDR3 nucleotides read TGTGCCAGCAGTGTTAGCGGGGGTCGGCAAGAGACCCAGTACTTC.

This clonotype has only a few counts. The rearrangement uses TRBV24-1 and TRBJ2-1; TRBD2 agrees at 9 bases. CDR1 and CDR2 (germline): KGHDR, SFDVKD. The ends lost 6 bases at V and 8 bases at J; junction bases unmatched: 16. This CDR3 spans 17 amino acids. The CDR3 bases are TGTGCCACCAGTCTCTCCGGGACTAGCACAGGCATCGATGAGCAGTTCTTC. This codes for CATSLSGTSTGIDEQFF.

The V and J genes are TRBV5-1 and TRBJ2-7, with D perhaps TRBD1 (6 bases). The V end lost 0 bases, the J end lost 5 bases, and 15 bases lay between the germline ends. This CDR3 region has 15 residues. Germline CDR1 is SGHRS and CDR2 is YFSETQ. CDR3 nucleotide sequence: TGCGCCAGCAGCTTGGTGCCCAGGGGTGGTAACGAGCAGTACTTC. Protein product: CASSLVPRGGNEQYF. Looking up the rest from reference TRBV5-1 and TRBJ2-7 gives the full variable domain: KAGVTQTPRYLIKTRGQQVTLSCSPISGHRSVSWYQQTPGQGLQFLFEYFSETQRNKGNFPGRFSGRQFSNSRSEMNVSTLELGDSALYLCASSLVPRGGNEQYFGPGTRLTVT.

Only a few counts were recorded for this clonotype. V is TRBV29-1 and J is TRBJ1-1; a possible D gene is TRBD1 (5 bases). Per the germline V gene, CDR1 is SQVTM and CDR2 is ANQGSEA. This CDR3 spans 14 amino acids. V lost 2 bases, J lost 6 bases, and 16 bases lay in between. The DNA for the CDR3 is TGCAGCGTTGAATCTCGGGGGTATCGAGCTGAAGCTTTCTTT. It specifies CSVESRGYRAEAFF.

With regard to this clonotype: This clone may be a read error of a much larger clone one base away. V and J are TRBV6-5 and TRBJ2-1, with D uncertain. The germline V gene has CDR1 MNHEY and CDR2 SVGAGI. The CDR3 is made up of 18 amino acids. V was cut by 0 bases and J by 0 bases, with 15 bases left in between. In nucleotides, the CDR3 is TGTGCCAGCAGTTACTCGTTTGTCAATCCCGGCTCCTACAATGAGCAGTTCTTC. It codes for CASSYSFVNPGSYNEQFF.

This clonotype appeared many times. The gene calls are TRBV5-1 and TRBJ2-2; D gene uncertain. With 0 bases removed from V and 4 bases from J, the gap between germline ends came to 7 bases. Germline V lookup: CDR1 SGHRS, CDR2 YFSETQ. This CDR3 contains 14 residues. The DNA for the CDR3 is TGCGCCAGCAGCTTGGTGGGATCCACCGGGGAGCTGTTTTTT. Encoded protein: CASSLVGSTGELFF.

The chain employs TRBV7-9 and TRBJ1-3; D ambiguous. The V end lost 2 bases, the J end lost 0 bases, and 8 bases lay between the germline ends. The CDR3 contains 15 residues. From germline, CDR1 is SEHNR and CDR2 FQNEAQ (reference sequence). Here the CDR3 DNA reads TGTGCCAGCAGCTTATTTACCATCTCTGGAAACACCATATATTTT. Protein product: CASSLFTISGNTIYF.

The gene calls are TRBV7-9 and TRBJ1-4; maybe TRBD1 (6 bases). Trimming removed 0 bases at V and 4 bases at J, with 12 bases between. The V gene's germline CDR1 is SEHNR and CDR2 FQNEAQ (reference sequence). There are 16 residues in the CDR3. CDR3 loop: CASSLAQGQSNEKLFF. CDR3 sequence (DNA): TGTGCCAGCAGCTTAGCGCAAGGACAGAGTAATGAAAAACTGTTTTTT.

This clonotype was counted only a few times. The chain carries TRBV5-5 and TRBJ1-1; D gene uncertain. This CDR3 has 14 amino acids. In germline, CDR1 is SGHKS, CDR2 YYEKEE (reference sequence). Trimming took off 4 bases at V and 1 base at J, with 11 bases between the two ends. CDR3 sequence: CASSRAGGNTEAFF. CDR3 coding DNA: TGTGCCAGCAGCCGAGCGGGAGGGAACACTGAAGCTTTCTTT.

The chain combines TRBV9 with TRBJ1-2; 10 bases fit TRBD1. After removal of 3 bases from V and 5 bases from J, the junction contained 4 bases not matched to a gene. The CDR3 length is 14 residues. Germline CDR1 SGDLS, CDR2 YYNGEE. The CDR3 nucleotides read TGTGCCAGCAGCGGCGGGACAGGGGTTTATGGCTACACCTTC. Protein sequence: CASSGGTGVYGYTF.

A few counts support this clonotype. The chain uses TRBV4-1 and TRBJ2-7; tentatively, D is TRBD2 (5 bases). Looked up from germline, CDR1 is MGHRA and CDR2 is YSYEKL. The CDR3 consists of 13 residues. V gave up 2 bases and J gave up 5 bases, with 10 bases separating them. CDR3 loop: CASSQTSGNEQYF. The CDR3, as DNA: TGCGCCAGCAGCCAAACGTCGGGGAACGAGCAGTACTTC.

The chain joins TRBV2 to TRBJ2-3; TRBD1 is a possible D gene (5 bases). Trimming cost V 8 bases and J 4 bases, with 10 bases left between them. The CDR3 runs to 12 residues. Looked up from germline, CDR1 is SNHLY and CDR2 is FYNNEI. In DNA, the CDR3 is TGTGCCAGCCCCCAAGGGGCAGATACGCAGTATTTT. Residues: CASPQGADTQYF.

This clonotype was seen only a few times. The V gene is TRBV15, the J gene TRBJ2-1, with 10 nucleotides matching TRBD2. The CDR3 totals 15 residues. Looked up from germline, CDR1 is LNHNV and CDR2 is YYDKDF (reference sequence). With 0 bases clipped from V and 4 bases from J, the junction kept 0 bases outside the gene matches. Here the CDR3 DNA reads TGTGCCACCAGCAGAGAACTAGCGGGGTACAATGAGCAGTTCTTC. As protein: CATSRELAGYNEQFF.